One sample yielded the 6 T cell receptor beta chains listed below, sequenced in a study of T-cell memory formation after mild COVID-19. One entry per CDR3 protein, called by TCRdb with MiXCR from the 5' RACE reads. The sample contains about 340,000 distinct CDR3 sequences, over 10% of which appear only once. Sequencing was performed on PBMCs or a T cell subset sorted from them (not recorded which). These receptors originate from a man younger than 35 who had mild COVID-19 (a few samples of this study predate the infection). Cell type and time point are not known.

There are many counts of this clonotype. This chain joins TRBV15 and TRBJ2-2, with D unclear. This CDR3 is built from 13 residues. The germline V gene encodes CDR1 LNHNV and CDR2 YYDKDF (reference sequence). Trimming took 0 bases from V and 5 from J, leaving 4 bases between them. The DNA of the CDR3 is TGTGCCACCAGCAGAGAAAAAACCGGGGAGCTGTTTTTT. Translation: CATSREKTGELFF. The full variable domain, rest sourced from reference TRBV15 and TRBJ2-2, is DAMVIQNPRYQVTQFGKPVTLSCSQTLNHNVMYWYQQKSSQAPKLLFHYYDKDFNNEADTPDNFQSRRPNTSFCFLDIRSPGLGDTAMYLCATSREKTGELFFGEGSRLTVL.

This clonotype appeared a few times. The gene calls are TRBV12-3 or TRBV12-4 and TRBJ2-6; tentatively, D is TRBD1 (5 bases). V was pared by 3 bases and J by 3 bases, with 9 bases between. The CDR3 totals 15 residues. In DNA form, the CDR3 reads TGTGCCAGCAGTTTGCAGGGCGGTGGGGCCAACGTCCTGACTTTC. Encoded protein: CASSLQGGGANVLTF.

The genes are TRBV7-9 and TRBJ2-1, with TRBD1 matching over 9 bases. The V and J ends lost 6 bases and 2 bases, in that order; junction bases with no gene match: 8. The length of the CDR3 is 16 residues. CDR1 SEHNR and CDR2 FQNEAQ come from the germline V gene (reference sequence). DNA for the CDR3: TGTGCCAGCAGGGACGAGGGGACAGGGACCTACAATGAGCAGTTCTTC. Translation: CASRDEGTGTYNEQFF.

The chain is built from TRBV6-5 and TRBJ1-1; D is ambiguous. The CDR3 length is 15 residues. V gave up 0 bases and J gave up 0 bases, with 8 bases separating them. The germline V gene has CDR1 MNHEY and CDR2 SVGAGI. The CDR3 bases are TGTGCCAGCAGTTACTCCTCAGGCATGAACACTGAAGCTTTCTTT. Amino acids: CASSYSSGMNTEAFF.

The V call is TRBV7-9, the J call TRBJ1-1; possibly TRBD1 for D (5 bases). CDR1 and CDR2 from the germline V gene are SEHNR and FQNEAQ (reference sequence). The CDR3 spans 12 residues. V lost 2 bases to trimming and J lost 7 bases, with 8 bases between them. The CDR3, as DNA: TGTGCCAGCAGCTTACGGGGGGGTGAAGCTTTCTTT. Translated: CASSLRGGEAFF.

This clonotype occurred a few times. The chain links TRBV24-1 to TRBJ2-7; no clear D gene. CDR1 KGHDR and CDR2 SFDVKD come from the germline V gene. The CDR3 length is 16 residues. The germline V and J ends were trimmed by 1 base and 6 bases, with 18 bases remaining between them. The CDR3 DNA reads as TGTGCCACCAGTGATTTTGCCCGCCACGGATTGGGCGAGCAGTACTTC. Protein product: CATSDFARHGLGEQYF.